These 3 T cell receptor beta chains originate from one sample sequenced in a study of T cell changes during pregnancy in multiple sclerosis. Repertoires were generated with immunoSEQ multiplex PCR, while TCRdb's copy carries only in-frame clones and drops some. The sample holds roughly 75,000 clones, approximately 94% seen once. The sequences come from peripheral blood, collected after pregnancy. These receptors were taken from a female donor in good health, enrolled as a control in a pregnancy study.

V gene TRBV6-5 combines with J gene TRBJ1-3; D gene uncertain. CDR1 and CDR2 (germline): MNHEY, SVGAGI. The length of the CDR3 is 14 residues. Trimming removed 2 bases from V and 4 bases from J, with 9 bases in between. The CDR3 sequence: CASSYVAGGNTIYF. The CDR3 bases are TGTGCCAGCAGTTACGTGGCAGGCGGAAACACCATATATTTT.

The chain employs TRBV27 and TRBJ2-7, with TRBD1 matching over 8 bases. J lost 4 bases, V lost 2 bases, and 4 bases had no gene match. The CDR3 has 14 residues. Looked up from germline, CDR1 is MNHEY and CDR2 is SMNVEV (reference sequence). Here the CDR3 reads CASSLRTGSYEQYF. As DNA, the CDR3 is TGTGCCAGCAGTTTACGGACAGGGTCTTACGAGCAGTACTTC.

This chain connects TRBV11-2 to TRBJ2-7; possibly TRBD2 for D (6 bases). V was trimmed by 5 bases and J by 7 bases, leaving 15 bases between them. Germline CDR1 and CDR2: SGHAT and FQNNGV. CDR3 length: 13 residues. This CDR3 reads CASSRLVAWEQYF. The CDR3 DNA reads TGTGCCAGCAGCAGACTAGTGGCCTGGGAGCAGTACTTC. Full variable domain (remainder filled in from reference TRBV11-2 and TRBJ2-7): EAGVAQSPRYKIIEKRQSVAFWCNPISGHATLYWYQQILGQGPKLLIQFQNNGVVDDSQLPKDRFSAERLKGVDSTLKIQPAKLEDSAVYLCASSRLVAWEQYFGPGTRLTVT.